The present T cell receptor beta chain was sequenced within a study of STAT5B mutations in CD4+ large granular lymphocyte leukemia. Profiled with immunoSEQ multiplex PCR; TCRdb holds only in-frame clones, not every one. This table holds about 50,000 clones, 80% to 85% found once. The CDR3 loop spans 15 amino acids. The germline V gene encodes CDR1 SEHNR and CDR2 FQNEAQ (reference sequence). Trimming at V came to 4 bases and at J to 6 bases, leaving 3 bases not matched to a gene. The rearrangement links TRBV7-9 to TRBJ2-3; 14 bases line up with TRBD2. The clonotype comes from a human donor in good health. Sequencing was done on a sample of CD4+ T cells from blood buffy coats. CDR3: CASSSGLAGVDTQYF. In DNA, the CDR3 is TGTGCCAGCAGCTCGGGACTAGCGGGAGTCGATACGCAGTATTTT.